This TCR beta chain was found in a study of cytomegalovirus exposure and HLA in healthy donors. Study-level findings and limits: Reported performance of the classifier showed diagnosis of cytomegalovirus status with high specificity and sensitivity. In an earlier analysis, most TCR beta V segments were productive about 87% or about 30% of the time. The authors later found TCR association rates varying by HLA locus, with DRB1 most and HLA-C fewest.

This clone was detected a few times. Its target is unknown. V dropped 2 bases and J dropped 4 bases, with 10 bases sitting between them. The CDR3 totals 14 residues. Per the germline V gene, CDR1 is SGHTA and CDR2 is FQGNSA. Researchers ran the PCR with 60 Vbeta and 13 Jbeta primers. The repertoire was sequenced with immunoSEQ multiplex PCR; TCRdb's copy has only in-frame clones and lacks some. The sample lists roughly 110,000 clones, roughly two thirds occurring once. These donors, healthy bone marrow donors, were studied. This chain connects TRBV7-2 to TRBJ2-3, with D possibly TRBD2 on 5 matching bases. Sequencing used PBMCs. This sequence was found in a woman aged 25 to 45 in good health and CMV-seronegative. The CDR3 sequence is CASSLRRRADTQYF. CDR3 in DNA: TGTGCCAGCAGCTTAAGACGGCGGGCAGATACGCAGTATTTT.